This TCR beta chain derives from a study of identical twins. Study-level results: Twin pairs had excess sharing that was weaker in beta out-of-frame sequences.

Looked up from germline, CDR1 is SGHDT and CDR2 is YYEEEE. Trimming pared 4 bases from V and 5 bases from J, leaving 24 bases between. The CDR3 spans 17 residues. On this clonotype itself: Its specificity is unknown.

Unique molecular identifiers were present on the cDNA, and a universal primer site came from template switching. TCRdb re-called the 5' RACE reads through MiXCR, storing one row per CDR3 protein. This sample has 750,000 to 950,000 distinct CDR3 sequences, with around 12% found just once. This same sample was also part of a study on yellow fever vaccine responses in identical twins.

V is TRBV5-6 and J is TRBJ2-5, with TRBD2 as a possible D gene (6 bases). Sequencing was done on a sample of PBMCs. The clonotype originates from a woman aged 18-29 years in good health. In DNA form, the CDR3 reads TGTGCCAGCAGCGTCGGGATTAGCGGATCTCTTGCGGAGACCCAGTACTTC. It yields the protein CASSVGISGSLAETQYF.